The 27 T cell receptor beta chains below all came from one sample that was sequenced in a study of blood T cell repertoires in COVID-19. Clones were read by immunoSEQ multiplex PCR, and TCRdb kept only the in-frame ones, dropping some. The data show 170,000 or so clones, with about 79% seen just once and roughly 28% held by the top ten. The specimen was peripheral blood. Every receptor here comes from a woman between 65 and 79 years old with acute or convalescent COVID-19.

The chain has TRBV18 and TRBJ1-5; D uncertain. V lost 5 bases and J lost 9, with 17 bases in between. CDR1 KGHSH and CDR2 LQKENI come from the germline V gene. This CDR3 contains 14 residues. The CDR3 protein is CASSTSDGSGPQHF. Written as DNA, the CDR3 is TGTGCCAGCTCAACATCTGACGGGTCTGGGCCCCAGCATTTT. The whole variable domain, remainder taken from reference TRBV18 and TRBJ1-5, is NAGVMQNPRHLVRRRGQEARLRCSPMKGHSHVYWYRQLPEEGLKFMVYLQKENIIDESGMPKERFSAEFPKEGPSILRIQQVVRGDSAAYFCASSTSDGSGPQHFGDGTRLSIL.

This clone was found a few times. The genes are TRBV5-4 and TRBJ2-1; 10 nucleotides line up with TRBD2. Trimming removed 2 bases from V and 0 bases from J; junction bases left unmatched: 2. Germline CDR1 reads SGHNT; CDR2 reads YYREEE (reference sequence). The CDR3 runs to 16 residues. The CDR3 coding sequence is TGTGCCAGCAGCTTAGCGGGAGGGAGCTCCTACAATGAGCAGTTCTTC. Protein: CASSLAGGSSYNEQFF.

This clone has a handful of counts. This chain uses TRBV30 with TRBJ1-5; the D gene is possibly TRBD1 (5 bases). The germline gives CDR1 GTSNPN, CDR2 SVGIG (reference sequence). Trimming took 1 base from V and 0 from J, leaving 7 bases between them. This CDR3 region has 14 residues. This CDR3 is CAWSEGDSNQPQHF. The CDR3 DNA sequence: TGTGCCTGGAGTGAAGGGGATAGCAATCAGCCCCAGCATTTT.

The genes are TRBV5-4 and TRBJ1-2; no clear D. With 3 bases removed from V and 7 bases from J, the gap between germline ends came to 7 bases. CDR3 length: 11 residues. Germline lookup yields CDR1 SGHNT and CDR2 YYREEE (reference sequence). CDR3 DNA sequence: TGTGCCAGCAGCTCTGTAGCTGGCTACACCTTC. Its translation is CASSSVAGYTF.

J is TRBJ2-7 and V is TRBV3-1 (or the pseudogene TRBV3-2); the D gene is possibly TRBD1 (7 bases). Per the germline V gene, CDR1 is LGHDT and CDR2 is YNNKEL (reference sequence). Trimming took 2 bases from V and 7 from J, leaving 15 bases between them. The CDR3 length is 14 residues. As DNA, the CDR3 is TGTGCCAGCAGCCAATTACAGGGGCGGGGAGAGCAGTACTTC. It codes for CASSQLQGRGEQYF.

The V call is TRBV13, the J call TRBJ2-1; D is possibly TRBD1 (5 bases). The germline V and J ends were trimmed by 3 bases and 6 bases, with 9 bases remaining between them. Germline CDR1 is PRHDT and CDR2 is FYEKMQ (reference sequence). The CDR3 covers 13 residues. The CDR3 DNA sequence: TGTGCCAGCAGCTTCAGGGTCGGCAATGAGCAGTTCTTC. This codes for CASSFRVGNEQFF.

The V gene is TRBV5-1, the J gene TRBJ1-6; D ambiguous. The germline V and J ends were trimmed by 4 bases and 13 bases, with 18 bases remaining between them. The CDR3 spans 14 residues. Germline V gene data show CDR1 as SGHRS and CDR2 as YFSETQ. CDR3 loop: CASSPGGPREPLHF. The DNA for the CDR3 is TGCGCCAGCAGCCCCGGAGGGCCGAGGGAGCCCCTCCACTTT.

The rearrangement joins TRBV5-5 to TRBJ2-1, with TRBD2 matching 9 bases. The germline CDR1 and CDR2 sequences are SGHKS and YYEKEE (reference sequence). This CDR3 region has 13 residues. V was pared by 5 bases and J by 7 bases, with 4 bases of the junction left unmatched. CDR3 amino acids: CASRGLALNEQFF. CDR3 DNA: TGTGCCAGCAGAGGACTAGCGCTGAATGAGCAGTTCTTC.

The J gene is TRBJ2-3, the V gene TRBV30; 9 positions agree with TRBD2. Germline CDR1 GTSNPN, CDR2 SVGIG (reference sequence). The junction had 4 bases not matched to a gene; V was cut back by 0 bases and J by 3 bases. There are 15 residues in the CDR3. Written as DNA, the CDR3 is TGTGCCTGGAGTGTTTTCGGACTAGCGACAGATACGCAGTATTTT. Translation: CAWSVFGLATDTQYF.

V gene TRBV4-2 combines with J gene TRBJ2-2; maybe TRBD2 (5 bases). The CDR3 covers 13 residues. Looked up from germline, CDR1 is LGHNA and CDR2 is YNFKEQ. Between the trimmed V and J ends, which lost 2 bases and 5 bases, there was a span of 6 bases. The CDR3 sequence is CASSQRETGELFF. DNA of the CDR3: TGTGCCAGCAGCCAAAGGGAGACCGGGGAGCTGTTTTTT.

The rearrangement links TRBV3-1 (or the pseudogene TRBV3-2) to TRBJ2-1; tentative D call: TRBD2 (5 bases). Germline CDR1 and CDR2: LGHDT and YNNKEL (reference sequence). The CDR3 totals 13 residues. Trimming stripped 4 bases from V and 10 bases from J, with 14 bases between. Here the CDR3 DNA reads TGTGCCAGCAGCCGAAAACTGTCGGGAGAGCAGTTCTTC. It specifies CASSRKLSGEQFF.

V gene TRBV19 combines with J gene TRBJ2-7; D perhaps matches TRBD1 (6 bases). The germline gives CDR1 LNHDA, CDR2 SQIVND (reference sequence). The CDR3 length is 13 residues. Trimming took 5 bases from V and 0 from J, leaving 8 bases between them. The CDR3 DNA follows: TGTGCCAGTAGTCGGACAGTCTCCTACGAGCAGTACTTC. The encoded protein is CASSRTVSYEQYF.

The chain recombines TRBV1 with TRBJ2-3; no check of the table's D call, TRBD2, against the DNA was made. TRBV1 is termed a pseudogene. The CDR3 sequence is 18 residues long. CDR3 protein: CTSSPGSGSGSGTDTQYF. The CDR3 coding sequence is TGCACCAGCAGCCCAGGTAGCGGGAGCGGATCGGGCACAGATACGCAGTATTTT.

As regards this clone: A read error may produce the germline difference seen at one junction end. The chain employs TRBV10-3 and TRBJ1-2; possibly TRBD1 for D (5 bases). The CDR3 loop spans 10 amino acids. CDR1 ENHRY and CDR2 SYGVKD come from the germline V gene. CDR3 DNA sequence: TGTGCCATCGGGGGGAGATCGAGGAACTTC. It is translated as CAIGGRSRNF.

The chain has TRBV15 and TRBJ1-3; D gene unclear. CDR3 size: 17 residues. The germline gives CDR1 LNHNV, CDR2 YYDKDF (reference sequence). V was clipped by 5 bases and J by 0 bases, with 17 bases between them. The CDR3 sequence is CATSPRRAGISGNTIYF. In DNA, the CDR3 is TGTGCCACCAGCCCACGGAGGGCCGGAATCTCTGGAAACACCATATATTTT.

V and J are TRBV7-2 and TRBJ2-1, with D possibly TRBD1 on 6 matching bases. Trimming removed 1 base from V and 8 bases from J, with 9 bases in between. CDR1 SGHTA and CDR2 FQGNSA come from the germline V gene. The length of the CDR3 is 13 residues. CDR3 coding DNA: TGTGCCAGCAGCTTAGATGGGGGCTATGAGCAGTTCTTC. As protein: CASSLDGGYEQFF.

The chain has TRBV5-1 and TRBJ2-7; D not resolved. The CDR3 is 14 amino acids. Trimming removed 2 bases from V and 0 bases from J, with 9 bases in between. Germline loops: CDR1 SGHRS, CDR2 YFSETQ. In DNA, the CDR3 is TGCGCCAGCAGCTTTGGGCCAGCCTCCTACGAGCAGTACTTC. Translation: CASSFGPASYEQYF.

CDR3 in DNA: TGTGCCAGCAGTGAAAACAGGCCTGGCTACACCTTC. Encoded protein: CASSENRPGYTF. The V and J genes are TRBV2 and TRBJ1-2, with D possibly TRBD1 on 5 matching bases. This CDR3 is built from 12 residues. The germline V gene encodes CDR1 SNHLY and CDR2 FYNNEI. V lost 2 bases and J lost 7, with 8 bases in between.

This rearrangement joins TRBV11-2 to TRBJ2-5, with D maybe TRBD2 (6 bases). CDR1 is SGHAT and CDR2 is FQNNGV in the germline V gene. This CDR3 is 16 amino acids long. V was clipped by 4 bases and J by 5 bases, with 20 bases between them. DNA of the CDR3: TGTGCCAGCAGCTCCACGGGGGAGGTAGCCCGGGAGACCCAGTACTTC. The encoded protein is CASSSTGEVARETQYF. The variable domain in full, with the rest retrieved from reference TRBV11-2 and TRBJ2-5, is EAGVAQSPRYKIIEKRQSVAFWCNPISGHATLYWYQQILGQGPKLLIQFQNNGVVDDSQLPKDRFSAERLKGVDSTLKIQPAKLEDSAVYLCASSSTGEVARETQYFGPGTRLLVL.

This clone appeared a single time. The chain joins TRBV6-1 to TRBJ2-1, with 10 bases fitting TRBD2. The CDR3 covers 17 residues. J was trimmed by 0 bases and V by 4 bases; bases with no gene match: 6. The germline V gene encodes CDR1 MNHNS and CDR2 SASEGT. DNA for the CDR3: TGTGCCAGCAGTGCCTACTGGACTAGCGGCTCCTACAATGAGCAGTTCTTC. The encoded protein is CASSAYWTSGSYNEQFF.

The CDR3 DNA sequence: TGTGCCAACCCCCGGGCGCCGGGAGGACGAAGCACAGATACGCAGTATTTT. It codes for CANPRAPGGRSTDTQYF. The gene calls are TRBV15 and TRBJ2-3; 7 bases line up with TRBD2. The V and J ends lost 10 bases and 0 bases, in that order; junction bases with no gene match: 16. The CDR3 totals 17 residues. Looked up from germline, CDR1 is LNHNV and CDR2 is YYDKDF (reference sequence).

The chain uses TRBV3-1 (or the pseudogene TRBV3-2) and TRBJ2-5; D call uncertain. V gave up 1 base and J gave up 1 base, with 13 bases separating them. This CDR3 region has 16 residues. Germline CDR1 and CDR2: LGHDT and YNNKEL (reference sequence). The CDR3 reads CASSQGGGPSQETQYF. CDR3 DNA: TGTGCCAGCAGCCAAGGAGGCGGTCCATCCCAAGAGACCCAGTACTTC.

This clone was seen ten or more times. The chain couples TRBV3-1 (or the pseudogene TRBV3-2) to TRBJ1-2, with D perhaps TRBD1 (6 bases). The CDR3 totals 17 residues. CDR1 LGHDT and CDR2 YNNKEL come from the germline V gene (reference sequence). Deletions cut 1 base from V and 10 bases from J, with 25 bases between. In nucleotides, the CDR3 is TGTGCCAGCAGCCAAGGGACAGCTCGGGGTCTCAGCTTTGTCTACACCTTC. Translation: CASSQGTARGLSFVYTF.

The chain joins TRBV19 to TRBJ2-7, with 9 bases matching TRBD2. The J segment lost 0 bases and the V segment lost 10 bases, leaving 7 bases of the junction unmatched. Germline CDR1 and CDR2: LNHDA and SQIVND (reference sequence). CDR3 length: 14 amino acids. The CDR3: CATSSGRFSYEQYF. CDR3 DNA sequence: TGTGCCACCTCCAGCGGGAGGTTCTCCTACGAGCAGTACTTC.

This sequence joins TRBV24-1 and TRBJ2-1, with D possibly TRBD2 on 6 matching bases. Trimming pared 5 bases from V and 3 bases from J, leaving 13 bases between. CDR1 and CDR2 from the germline V gene are KGHDR and SFDVKD. This CDR3 region has 15 residues. CDR3 nucleotides: TGTGCCACCAGTGGGCCGGGAGAAATCTACAATGAGCAGTTCTTC. Translation: CATSGPGEIYNEQFF.

The V gene is TRBV3-1 (or the pseudogene TRBV3-2), the J gene TRBJ2-7; D not certain. V was trimmed by 1 base and J by 0 bases, leaving 4 bases between them. The germline V gene encodes CDR1 LGHDT and CDR2 YNNKEL (reference sequence). This CDR3 region has 13 residues. The CDR3 DNA is TGTGCCAGCAGCCAAGGTAGCTCCTACGAGCAGTACTTC. Its protein is CASSQGSSYEQYF.

This chain connects TRBV10-3 to TRBJ1-6; 10 bases agree with TRBD1. The germline V gene encodes CDR1 ENHRY and CDR2 SYGVKD. The ends lost 3 bases at V and 8 bases at J; junction bases unmatched: 1. The CDR3 has 14 amino acids. The CDR3 protein is CAISEGQGDSPLHF. CDR3 DNA: TGTGCCATCAGTGAAGGACAGGGGGATTCACCCCTCCACTTT.